The rows below give T cell receptor beta chains drawn from one sample of a study of CD8+ T cells in alopecia areata. TCRdb keeps only in-frame clones here, not all; method: immunoSEQ multiplex PCR. The top ten clones hold under 25% of a sample with 35,000 to 50,000 clones, less than 70% of them seen once. The source was CD8+ T cells sorted from blood, collected at week 4, from a patient treated with tofacitinib. These receptors were collected from a human donor with alopecia areata. CDR3s include the opening cysteine and the closing phenylalanine or tryptophan. Each record gives: V gene, D gene, clone size, J gene, CDR3 protein, CDR3 DNA. The D gene is left open where the match is weak. Only part of the rows carry a size: once, few, many, or a class if the clone is expanded.

v_call: TRBV27
d_call: .
clone_size: .
j_call: TRBJ2-7
cdr3_aa: CASSLGGTYEQYF
cdr3_nt: TGTGCCAGCAGTTTAGGGGGCACCTACGAGCAGTACTTC

v_call: TRBV6-6
d_call: TRBD1
clone_size: .
j_call: TRBJ2-5
cdr3_aa: CASSYQGTEGQETQYF
cdr3_nt: TGTGCCAGCAGTTACCAGGGGACAGAAGGCCAAGAGACCCAGTACTTC

v_call: TRBV2
d_call: TRBD1
clone_size: .
j_call: TRBJ2-6
cdr3_aa: CASKPGQGAGANVLTF
cdr3_nt: TGTGCCAGCAAGCCGGGACAGGGGGCTGGGGCCAACGTCCTGACTTTC

v_call: TRBV30
d_call: .
clone_size: .
j_call: TRBJ2-7
cdr3_aa: CAWSVLGRGEQYF
cdr3_nt: TGTGCCTGGAGTGTACTTGGGCGGGGCGAGCAGTACTTC

v_call: TRBV29-1
d_call: .
clone_size: .
j_call: TRBJ1-1
cdr3_aa: CSVVAGSTEAFF
cdr3_nt: TGCAGCGTTGTAGCGGGGTCCACTGAAGCTTTCTTT

v_call: TRBV9
d_call: TRBD2
clone_size: .
j_call: TRBJ2-7
cdr3_aa: CASSVGGGGYEQYF
cdr3_nt: TGTGCCAGCAGCGTAGGCGGGGGAGGCTACGAGCAGTACTTC

v_call: TRBV7-9
d_call: TRBD2
clone_size: .
j_call: TRBJ2-1
cdr3_aa: CASSATSGGANEQFF
cdr3_nt: TGTGCCAGCAGCGCTACTAGCGGGGGGGCAAATGAGCAGTTCTTC

v_call: TRBV5-1
d_call: TRBD1
clone_size: .
j_call: TRBJ2-3
cdr3_aa: CASSFIASGDREDTQYF
cdr3_nt: TGCGCCAGCAGCTTTATCGCGTCTGGAGACAGGGAAGATACGCAGTATTTT

v_call: TRBV27
d_call: .
clone_size: .
j_call: TRBJ1-2
cdr3_aa: CASSQGWDYGYTF
cdr3_nt: TGTGCCAGCAGCCAGGGTTGGGACTATGGCTACACCTTC

v_call: TRBV27
d_call: .
clone_size: .
j_call: TRBJ2-3
cdr3_aa: CASSLRDTQYF
cdr3_nt: TGTGCCAGCAGTTTAAGAGATACGCAGTATTTT

v_call: TRBV29-1
d_call: TRBD1
clone_size: .
j_call: TRBJ2-3
cdr3_aa: CSVVGDSEVGDTQYF
cdr3_nt: TGCAGCGTCGTAGGGGACAGTGAAGTGGGGGATACGCAGTATTTT

v_call: TRBV29-1
d_call: .
clone_size: .
j_call: TRBJ2-7
cdr3_aa: CSVEGADHYEQYF
cdr3_nt: TGCAGCGTTGAAGGAGCGGATCATTACGAGCAGTACTTC

v_call: TRBV6-5
d_call: TRBD1
clone_size: once
j_call: TRBJ2-1
cdr3_aa: CASSPGTAYNEQFF
cdr3_nt: TGTGCCAGCAGTCCAGGGACAGCCTACAATGAGCAGTTCTTC

v_call: TRBV9
d_call: TRBD2
clone_size: .
j_call: TRBJ2-1
cdr3_aa: CASSPGGGFYNEQFF
cdr3_nt: TGTGCCAGCAGCCCCGGCGGGGGGTTTTACAATGAGCAGTTCTTC

v_call: TRBV29-1
d_call: .
clone_size: .
j_call: TRBJ1-2
cdr3_aa: CSGDIEGGYTF
cdr3_nt: TGCAGCGGCGACATAGAAGGAGGCTACACCTTC

v_call: TRBV30
d_call: TRBD1
clone_size: .
j_call: TRBJ1-3
cdr3_aa: CAWRTGVAGAIYF
cdr3_nt: TGTGCCTGGCGGACAGGGGTCGCGGGCGCCATATATTTT

v_call: TRBV7-2
d_call: .
clone_size: .
j_call: TRBJ2-1
cdr3_aa: CASSLARGSYNEQFF
cdr3_nt: TGTGCCAGCAGCTTAGCGCGGGGCTCCTACAATGAGCAGTTCTTC

v_call: TRBV29-1
d_call: .
clone_size: .
j_call: TRBJ1-4
cdr3_aa: CSVELAGDLDEKLFF
cdr3_nt: TGCAGCGTTGAATTGGCAGGTGATTTAGATGAAAAACTGTTTTTT

v_call: TRBV4-1
d_call: .
clone_size: few
j_call: TRBJ1-2
cdr3_aa: CASSNSNYGYTF
cdr3_nt: TGCGCCAGCAGTAATTCTAACTATGGCTACACCTTC

v_call: TRBV29-1
d_call: TRBD2
clone_size: .
j_call: TRBJ2-1
cdr3_aa: CSVELGGSEQFF
cdr3_nt: TGCAGCGTTGAATTGGGGGGGAGTGAGCAGTTCTTC

v_call: TRBV30
d_call: .
clone_size: .
j_call: TRBJ1-5
cdr3_aa: CAWSGDGPNQPQHF
cdr3_nt: TGTGCCTGGAGTGGCGACGGACCCAATCAGCCCCAGCATTTT

v_call: TRBV30
d_call: .
clone_size: .
j_call: TRBJ2-1
cdr3_aa: CAWTGRYSYNEQFF
cdr3_nt: TGTGCCTGGACAGGACGCTACTCCTACAATGAGCAGTTCTTC

v_call: TRBV30
d_call: .
clone_size: .
j_call: TRBJ2-7
cdr3_aa: CAWSVGSYEQYF
cdr3_nt: TGTGCCTGGAGTGTAGGTAGCTACGAGCAGTACTTC

v_call: TRBV19
d_call: TRBD1
clone_size: .
j_call: TRBJ1-1
cdr3_aa: CASNSGGNTEAFF
cdr3_nt: TGTGCCAGTAACTCAGGGGGGAACACTGAAGCTTTCTTT

v_call: TRBV30
d_call: TRBD2
clone_size: .
j_call: TRBJ2-1
cdr3_aa: CAWSARLAGDYNEQFF
cdr3_nt: TGTGCCTGGAGTGCACGACTAGCGGGGGACTACAATGAGCAGTTCTTC

v_call: TRBV9
d_call: TRBD2
clone_size: .
j_call: TRBJ2-3
cdr3_aa: CASSETLAGVDTQYF
cdr3_nt: TGTGCCAGCAGCGAAACACTAGCGGGGGTGGATACGCAGTATTTT

v_call: TRBV19
d_call: .
clone_size: .
j_call: TRBJ1-5
cdr3_aa: CASSISRAVNQPQHF
cdr3_nt: TGTGCCAGTAGTATTTCCAGGGCGGTCAATCAGCCCCAGCATTTT

v_call: TRBV7-2
d_call: .
clone_size: .
j_call: TRBJ2-1
cdr3_aa: CASSSSGTRLGNEQFF
cdr3_nt: TGTGCCAGCAGCTCGTCCGGGACACGCTTAGGGAATGAGCAGTTCTTC

v_call: TRBV15
d_call: TRBD2
clone_size: .
j_call: TRBJ2-1
cdr3_aa: CATTQTSPGDDEQFF
cdr3_nt: TGTGCCACCACCCAGACTAGCCCGGGGGATGATGAGCAGTTCTTC

v_call: TRBV29-1
d_call: .
clone_size: .
j_call: TRBJ1-2
cdr3_aa: CSVDRDRIGDYGYTF
cdr3_nt: TGCAGCGTTGACCGCGACAGGATCGGAGATTATGGCTACACCTTC

v_call: TRBV4-2
d_call: .
clone_size: once
j_call: TRBJ1-3
cdr3_aa: CASTVRANGNTIYF
cdr3_nt: TGTGCCAGCACCGTTAGGGCAAATGGAAACACCATATATTTT

v_call: TRBV29-1
d_call: .
clone_size: .
j_call: TRBJ2-5
cdr3_aa: CSVLLYGSLQETQYF
cdr3_nt: TGCAGCGTTTTACTTTATGGCAGCCTCCAAGAGACCCAGTACTTC

v_call: TRBV29-1
d_call: TRBD2
clone_size: .
j_call: TRBJ2-7
cdr3_aa: CSCREGEQYF
cdr3_nt: TGCAGTTGTAGGGAGGGCGAGCAGTACTTC

v_call: TRBV27
d_call: .
clone_size: .
j_call: TRBJ2-3
cdr3_aa: CASSPTRVPDTQYF
cdr3_nt: TGTGCCAGCAGTCCTACTAGAGTCCCAGATACGCAGTATTTT

v_call: TRBV29-1
d_call: TRBD1
clone_size: .
j_call: TRBJ2-7
cdr3_aa: CSVAGQGSYEQYF
cdr3_nt: TGCAGCGTTGCGGGACAGGGTTCCTACGAGCAGTACTTC

v_call: TRBV13
d_call: .
clone_size: .
j_call: TRBJ2-5
cdr3_aa: CASSFQGLETQYF
cdr3_nt: TGTGCCAGCAGCTTCCAAGGTTTAGAGACCCAGTACTTC